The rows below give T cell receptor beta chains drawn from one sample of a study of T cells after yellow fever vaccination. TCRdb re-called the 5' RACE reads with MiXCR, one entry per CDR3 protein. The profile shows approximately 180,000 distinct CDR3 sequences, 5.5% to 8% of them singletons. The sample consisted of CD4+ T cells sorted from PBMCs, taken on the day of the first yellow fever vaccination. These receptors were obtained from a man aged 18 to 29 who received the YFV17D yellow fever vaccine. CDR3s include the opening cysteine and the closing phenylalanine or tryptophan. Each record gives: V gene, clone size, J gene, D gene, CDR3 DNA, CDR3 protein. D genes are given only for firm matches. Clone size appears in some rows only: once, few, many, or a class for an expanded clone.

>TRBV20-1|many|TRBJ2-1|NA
TGCAGTGCTAGGGGGGAGAAATCCTACAATGAGCAGTTCTTC
CSARGEKSYNEQFF
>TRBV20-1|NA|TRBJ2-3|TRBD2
TGCAGTGCATACCGGACTAGCGGAAGCACAGATACGCAGTATTTT
CSAYRTSGSTDTQYF
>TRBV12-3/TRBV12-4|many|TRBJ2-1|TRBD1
TGTGCCAGCAGTTTGGGACAGGGTCGCAATGAGCAGTTCTTC
CASSLGQGRNEQFF
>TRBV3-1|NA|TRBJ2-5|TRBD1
TGTGCCAGCAGCCTAGGAAGGGACAGGTGGTCGGAGACCCAGTACTTC
CASSLGRDRWSETQYF
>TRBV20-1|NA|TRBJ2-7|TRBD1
TGCAGTGCCAGGGCCTGGGACAGACCCTACGAGCAGTACTTC
CSARAWDRPYEQYF
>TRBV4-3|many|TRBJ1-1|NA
TGCGCCAGCAGCCAGACCCCGACAGATACTGAAGCTTTCTTT
CASSQTPTDTEAFF
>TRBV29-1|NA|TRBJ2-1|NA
TGCAGCGCCGACCTGGGATCCTACAATGAGCAGTTCTTC
CSADLGSYNEQFF
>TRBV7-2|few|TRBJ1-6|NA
TGTGCCAGCAGCTTAGCAGGTCTTAATTCACCCCTCCACTTT
CASSLAGLNSPLHF
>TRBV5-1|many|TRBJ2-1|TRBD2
TGCGCCAGCAGCACTCTACTAGCGGGGGGTGTCGATGAGCAGTTCTTC
CASSTLLAGGVDEQFF
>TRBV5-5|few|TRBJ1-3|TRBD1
TGTGCCAGCAGCTTCTCTCCCAGGGGGGACTCTGGAAACACCATATATTTT
CASSFSPRGDSGNTIYF
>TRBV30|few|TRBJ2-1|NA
TGTGCCTGGTCCGGGACAAGCTCCTACAATGAGCAGTTCTTC
CAWSGTSSYNEQFF